This is a list of T cell receptor beta chains from one sample in a study of T cells expressing NK-cell markers. TCRdb reprocessed the 5' RACE reads and keeps a single row for each CDR3 protein, giving no DNA. The sample table sets out 400,000 to 550,000 distinct CDR3 sequences. Sequenced material: blood T cells: a sorted CD56 or NKG2C T cell subset, CD4+ or CD8+ T cells, or bulk PBMC T cells (not recorded which). The source is a woman aged 18-70 years in good health. The CDR3 runs from the conserved cysteine through the conserved F or W.

>TRBV4-3|TRBJ2-1|16
CASSQVLVATYNEQFF
>TRBV28|TRBJ1-2|13
CASRSGRIYGYTF
>TRBV27|TRBJ2-2|14
CASSTSTGPGELFF
>TRBV7-2|TRBJ2-3|15
CASSPRQGRGDTQYF
>TRBV4-3|TRBJ1-1|14
CASSQIRGNTEAFF
>TRBV19|TRBJ1-5|14
CASRQEGSNQPQHF
>TRBV4-3|TRBJ1-4|15
CASSQPGGLGEKLFF
>TRBV12-3/TRBV12-4|TRBJ2-2|15
CASSFLQPNTGELFF
>TRBV13|TRBJ1-2|12
CASAQAGIGYTF
>TRBV7-9|TRBJ2-2|15
CASSQQGAGTGELFF
>TRBV20-1|TRBJ2-2|14
CSAPGHINTGELFF
>TRBV4-2|TRBJ2-7|15
CASSQEREGDYEQYF
>TRBV30|TRBJ2-3|13
CAWSVPPADTQYF
>TRBV3-1|TRBJ2-3|19
CASSQDLPGTGGPTDTQYF
>TRBV12-3/TRBV12-4|TRBJ2-5|14
CASSPGSHRGTQYF
>TRBV5-1|TRBJ2-2|15
CASSLEGQGAGELFF
>TRBV7-3|TRBJ2-3|13
CASSRASSDTQYF
>TRBV12-3/TRBV12-4|TRBJ2-1|14
CASSPGQIYNEQFF
>TRBV7-2|TRBJ2-1|15
CASRRAREAYNEQFF
>TRBV10-3|TRBJ1-1|16
CAISPTGNGQNTEAFF
>TRBV15|TRBJ2-2|17
CATSRDLRRQNTGELFF
>TRBV5-1|TRBJ2-2|14
CASSLALDTGELFF
>TRBV4-3|TRBJ2-2|20
CASSQPVPSLAGPNTGELFF
>TRBV19|TRBJ1-1|15
CASSIVGYLYAEAFF
>TRBV3-1|TRBJ2-1|12
CASSQVPGEQFF